These 19 T cell receptor beta chains were sequenced from one sample in a study. TCRdb independently ran MiXCR on the RT-PCR reads; one entry per CDR3 protein. Of more than 550,000 distinct CDR3 sequences in the sample, 12% to 15% were seen once. Sequences were obtained from memory CD4+ T cells from blood. Receptors originate from a female donor in good health, serving as a healthy control.

This clonotype was recorded many times. The rearrangement uses TRBV5-1 and TRBJ2-3; D is unclear. The CDR3 sequence is 15 residues long. In germline, CDR1 is SGHRS, CDR2 YFSETQ. The V and J ends lost 3 bases and 1 base respectively, with 12 bases between them. The CDR3 here is CASSSGSPRTDTQYF. The CDR3 region has the DNA TGCGCCAGCAGCTCAGGCAGCCCACGCACAGATACGCAGTATTTT.

This clonotype was seen only a few times. The V and J genes are TRBV9 and TRBJ1-1, with D tentatively TRBD1 (5 bases). The germline V gene encodes CDR1 SGDLS and CDR2 YYNGEE. This CDR3 is 13 amino acids long. V lost 1 base and J lost 7, with 11 bases in between. The CDR3 protein is CASSVSVGREAFF. The CDR3 nucleotides are TGTGCCAGCAGCGTATCCGTGGGGCGTGAAGCTTTCTTT.

V gene TRBV12-3 or TRBV12-4 combines with J gene TRBJ1-5; the match to TRBD1 covers 10 bases. The CDR3 spans 14 residues. V lost 2 bases, J lost 9 bases, and 4 bases stayed unmatched. CDR3 DNA: TGTGCCAGCAGTTTATCTTGGACAGGGGGGCCCCAGCATTTT. Translation gives CASSLSWTGGPQHF.

This clonotype was detected only a few times. The rearrangement uses TRBV5-1 and TRBJ2-5; D possibly matches TRBD1 or TRBD2 (5 bases each). Germline CDR1 SGHRS, CDR2 YFSETQ. Trimming took off 2 bases at V and 5 bases at J, with 16 bases between the two ends. The CDR3 runs 15 residues. CDR3 bases: TGCGCCAGCAGCTTCCGGGACCCCAACCGCGAGACCCAGTACTTC. Amino acids: CASSFRDPNRETQYF.

The chain uses TRBV7-2 and TRBJ2-3; 7 bases are shared with TRBD2. The V gene end was trimmed by 2 bases and the J gene end by 4 bases; junction bases not matched to a gene: 3. The CDR3 loop spans 14 amino acids. Germline V gene lookup returns CDR1 SGHTA and CDR2 FQGNSA. This CDR3 reads CASSLIRGADTQYF. CDR3 DNA: TGTGCCAGCAGCTTAATTCGGGGGGCAGATACGCAGTATTTT.

V usage is TRBV2 and J usage is TRBJ2-3, with 8 bases lining up with TRBD2. Per the germline V gene, CDR1 is SNHLY and CDR2 is FYNNEI. With V trimmed by 10 bases and J by 1 base, 10 bases remained unmatched. The CDR3 runs to 15 residues. The CDR3, as DNA: TGTGCCATCAAGCCTAGCGGGCCGCGCACAGATACGCAGTATTTT. Translation: CAIKPSGPRTDTQYF.

This clonotype was observed a handful of times. V and J are TRBV20-1 and TRBJ2-5, with TRBD2 matching 8 bases. The V gene's germline CDR1 is DFQATT and CDR2 SNEGSKA (reference sequence). Trimming cost V 1 base and J 5 bases; bases outside gene matches: 12. CDR3 length equals 16 residues. The CDR3 DNA follows: TGCAGTGCTAGAGGGGGAAATAGCGGGGCCGGGGAGACCCAGTACTTC. Encoded protein: CSARGGNSGAGETQYF.

This clonotype was recorded at least ten times. CDR3 nucleotide sequence: TGTGCCAGCAGTGAAGGGCAGGGGGCAAGCTACACCTTC. Its protein product is CASSEGQGASYTF. This chain connects TRBV6-1 to TRBJ1-2; TRBD1 matches 8 bases. Germline CDR1 is MNHNS and CDR2 is SASEGT. V dropped 1 base and J dropped 9; count of bases not matched to a gene: 4. The CDR3 is made up of 13 amino acids.

In its sample, this clonotype was seen many times. The genes are TRBV5-1 and TRBJ2-3; no clear D gene. V was pared by 4 bases and J by 5 bases, with 14 bases between. The V gene's germline CDR1 is SGHRS and CDR2 YFSETQ. CDR3 size: 14 residues. CDR3 coding DNA: TGCGCCAGCAGCACTGGCATTATAGAAGATACGCAGTATTTT. Translated: CASSTGIIEDTQYF. Supplemented by reference TRBV5-1 and TRBJ2-3, the full variable domain reads KAGVTQTPRYLIKTRGQQVTLSCSPISGHRSVSWYQQTPGQGLQFLFEYFSETQRNKGNFPGRFSGRQFSNSRSEMNVSTLELGDSALYLCASSTGIIEDTQYFGPGTRLTVL.

The chain is built from TRBV12-3 or TRBV12-4 and TRBJ2-1; 11 bases match TRBD1. The CDR3 is made up of 17 amino acids. V shed 6 bases and J 9 bases; nucleotides not matched to a gene: 16. The CDR3 region is CASSRTRGGQGVREQFF. The CDR3, as DNA: TGTGCCAGCAGCCGTACTAGGGGGGGACAGGGGGTACGTGAGCAGTTCTTC.

This clonotype has just a few counts. Written as DNA, the CDR3 is TGTGCCAGCAGTACAACGCGCGGGGGCTCTAATTCACCCCTCCACTTT. Its translation is CASSTTRGGSNSPLHF. The V call is TRBV28, the J call TRBJ1-6, with D maybe TRBD1 (6 bases). This CDR3 is built from 16 residues. V was pared by 5 bases and J by 6 bases, with 17 bases between. Germline loops: CDR1 MDHEN, CDR2 SYDVKM.

V and J are TRBV20-1 and TRBJ1-1, with D hard to call. The CDR3 extends over 13 amino acids. The germline V and J ends were trimmed by 2 bases and 2 bases, with 9 bases remaining between them. Per the germline V gene, CDR1 is DFQATT and CDR2 is SNEGSKA (reference sequence). The CDR3: CSARRQANTEAFF. The CDR3 coding sequence is TGCAGTGCTAGAAGGCAAGCTAACACTGAAGCTTTCTTT.

This clonotype has more than one count but fewer than ten. V usage is TRBV9 and J usage is TRBJ1-1, with a weak D call TRBD1 (5 bases). The CDR3 runs to 14 residues. The V end lost 0 bases, the J end lost 4 bases, and 10 bases lay between the germline ends. The germline CDR1 and CDR2 sequences are SGDLS and YYNGEE. The CDR3 bases are TGTGCCAGCAGCGTAGGTCGGGGGGTCACTGAAGCTTTCTTT. It is translated as CASSVGRGVTEAFF.

The sample holds a few counts of this clonotype. The CDR3 sequence is CASSLRWGLGSPLHF. In DNA, the CDR3 is TGTGCCAGCAGCTTAAGATGGGGACTGGGCTCACCCCTCCACTTT. The V call is TRBV7-2, the J call TRBJ1-6; TRBD1 might be the D (5 bases). The V gene's germline CDR1 is SGHTA and CDR2 FQGNSA. This CDR3 contains 15 residues. Trimming took off 2 bases at V and 10 bases at J, with 15 bases between the two ends.

The chain joins TRBV6-5 to TRBJ2-1; 9 bases align to TRBD2. This CDR3 region has 15 residues. The V gene's germline CDR1 is MNHEY and CDR2 SVGAGI. Unmatched junction bases numbered 2, after V lost 0 bases and J lost 5 bases. The DNA for the CDR3 is TGTGCCAGCAGTTACTCCGCGGGGGGGAACAATGAGCAGTTCTTC. Translation gives CASSYSAGGNNEQFF.

The J gene is TRBJ1-1, the V gene TRBV9; tentative D call: TRBD1 (5 bases). CDR3 length: 15 amino acids. The ends were cut back, 4 bases at V and 5 bases at J, with 18 bases in the middle. The germline V gene encodes CDR1 SGDLS and CDR2 YYNGEE. CDR3 DNA: TGTGCCAGCAGCCCGGGACTCCCCAATAGGACTGAAGCTTTCTTT. As protein: CASSPGLPNRTEAFF.

The sample holds a few counts of this clonotype. The chain joins TRBV4-3 to TRBJ1-5, with a weak D call TRBD1 (5 bases). There are 15 residues in the CDR3. The V gene's germline CDR1 is LGHNA and CDR2 YSLEER. Trimming cost V 0 bases and J 7 bases, with 13 bases left between them. The CDR3 here is CASSQDRTGLQPQHF. CDR3 nucleotide sequence: TGCGCCAGCAGCCAAGATCGTACAGGTCTACAGCCCCAGCATTTT.

The chain joins TRBV5-1 to TRBJ1-1; D not resolved. Germline CDR1 and CDR2: SGHRS and YFSETQ. V gave up 4 bases and J gave up 4 bases, with 14 bases separating them. The CDR3 extends over 14 amino acids. The CDR3 DNA is TGCGCCAGCAGCACCGACAAAGGAAGCACTGAAGCTTTCTTT. Its translation: CASSTDKGSTEAFF.

The genes are TRBV5-1 and TRBJ2-7, with D maybe TRBD2 (5 bases). V gave up 0 bases and J gave up 1 base, with 11 bases separating them. The CDR3 is 15 residues long. The V gene's germline CDR1 is SGHRS and CDR2 YFSETQ. CDR3 DNA sequence: TGCGCCAGCAGCTTGGTGCGGACTGATTCCTACGAGCAGTACTTC. It codes for CASSLVRTDSYEQYF.